This TCR beta chain comes out of a study of Ad26.COV2.S vaccination and SARS-CoV-2 variants. Study in general: Ad26.COV2.S was injected intramuscularly once or twice, 56 days apart.

Sequencing was performed with immunoSEQ multiplex PCR; in TCRdb, only in-frame clones are kept and a portion is missing. The table records approximately 480,000 clones, 87% of them present only once. The study, taken as a whole, reports: Total T cell responses, in the TCR breadth and depth analyses, may have been underestimated.

Only one count was recorded for this clone. Its antigen remains unknown. Treatment described: about 20 received Ad26.COV2.S at low or high dose, single or two shots; about five received placebo; per-sample allocation not given. Sampling was performed 63 days after the first vaccine or placebo injection. This clonotype was obtained from a person aged 18-60 years who received the Ad26.COV2.S COVID-19 vaccine or a placebo. The starting material was peripheral blood, obtained in a trial of Ad26.COV2.S vaccine versus placebo.

The chain's CDR3 is CSTRGGGGYTDTQYF. The CDR3 DNA is TGCAGCACCCGCGGGGGAGGGGGCTACACAGATACGCAGTATTTT. V usage is TRBV29-1 and J usage is TRBJ2-3; D might be TRBD1 or TRBD2, each matching 7 bases. The CDR3 contains 15 residues. The germline CDR1 and CDR2 sequences are SQVTM and ANQGSEA. The V gene lost 8 bases and the J gene lost 2 bases, with 20 bases spanning the gap.